What follows describes a single T cell receptor (beta chain). Its antigen is still unknown. The sample comes from a study of cytomegalovirus exposure and HLA in healthy donors. The study's findings and limits: Most TCR sequences were rare, but some public TCRs occurred in many donors.

Here immunoSEQ multiplex PCR was the method, and the copy in TCRdb shows in-frame clones only, minus some. The profile shows fewer than 200,000 clones, roughly nine tenths of them singletons. V lost 11 bases and J 0 bases, leaving 14 bases between the germline ends. This CDR3 comprises 13 residues. Germline V CDR1 and CDR2: ENHRY, SYGVKD. V is TRBV10-3 and J is TRBJ2-7; tentative D call: TRBD2 (5 bases). The sequence derives from a woman aged 25 to 39 in good health and CMV-seronegative. The source material was PBMCs. As DNA, the CDR3 is TGTGCCTGTCGGGGTGGTAGCTCCTACGAGCAGTACTTC. As protein: CACRGGSSYEQYF.